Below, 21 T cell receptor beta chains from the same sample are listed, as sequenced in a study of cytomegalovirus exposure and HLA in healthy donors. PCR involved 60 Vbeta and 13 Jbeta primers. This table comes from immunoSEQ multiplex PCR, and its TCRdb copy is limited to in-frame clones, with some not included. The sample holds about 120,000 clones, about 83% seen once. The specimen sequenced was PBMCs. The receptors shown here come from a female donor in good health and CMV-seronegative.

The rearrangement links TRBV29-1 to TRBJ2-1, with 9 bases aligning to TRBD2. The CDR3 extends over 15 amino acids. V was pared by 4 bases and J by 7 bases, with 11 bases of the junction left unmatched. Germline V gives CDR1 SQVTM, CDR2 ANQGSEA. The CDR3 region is CSVVGLGGGANEQFF. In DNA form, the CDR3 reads TGCAGCGTTGTCGGGTTGGGCGGGGGGGCGAATGAGCAGTTCTTC.

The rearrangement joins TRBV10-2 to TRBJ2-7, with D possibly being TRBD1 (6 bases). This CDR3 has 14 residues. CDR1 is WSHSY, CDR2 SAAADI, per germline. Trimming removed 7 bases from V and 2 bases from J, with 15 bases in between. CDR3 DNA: TGCGCCAGCATCGAGGGGAACAGGGCCTACGAGCAGTACTTC. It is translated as CASIEGNRAYEQYF.

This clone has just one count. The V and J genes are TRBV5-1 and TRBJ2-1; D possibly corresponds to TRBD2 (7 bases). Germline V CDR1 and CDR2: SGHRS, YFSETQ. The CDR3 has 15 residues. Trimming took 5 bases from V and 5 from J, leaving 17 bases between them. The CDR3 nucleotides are TGCGCCAGCAGGCCACAGGGAGGGCCGAACAATGAGCAGTTCTTC. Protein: CASRPQGGPNNEQFF.

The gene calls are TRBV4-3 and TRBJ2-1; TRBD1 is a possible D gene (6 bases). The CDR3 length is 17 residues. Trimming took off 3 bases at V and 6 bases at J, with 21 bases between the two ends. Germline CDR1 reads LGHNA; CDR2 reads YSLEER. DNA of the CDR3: TGCGCCAGCAGCCATCTTATCGGGGCAGGGGAACGCAATGAGCAGTTCTTC. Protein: CASSHLIGAGERNEQFF.

The CDR3 is CASSLGGGRYEQFF. The DNA of the CDR3 is TGCGCCAGCAGCTTGGGCGGGGGTAGGTATGAGCAGTTCTTC. The chain uses TRBV5-1 and TRBJ2-1; 7 bases align to TRBD2. This CDR3 is 14 amino acids long. Germline-derived CDR1 and CDR2 are SGHRS and YFSETQ. With 0 bases clipped from V and 8 bases from J, the junction kept 5 bases outside the gene matches.

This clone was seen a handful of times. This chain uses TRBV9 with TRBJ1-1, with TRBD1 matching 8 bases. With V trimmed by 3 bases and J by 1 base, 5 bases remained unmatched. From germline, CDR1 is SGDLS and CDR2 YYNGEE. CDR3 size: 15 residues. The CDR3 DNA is TGTGCCAGCAGCGCACTGACAGGGGAGAACACTGAAGCTTTCTTT. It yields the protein CASSALTGENTEAFF.

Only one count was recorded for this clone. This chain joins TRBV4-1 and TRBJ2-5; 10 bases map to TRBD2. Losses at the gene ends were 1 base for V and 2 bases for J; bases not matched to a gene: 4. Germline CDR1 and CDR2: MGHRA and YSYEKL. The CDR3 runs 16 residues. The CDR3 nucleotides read TGCGCCAGCAGCCAAGGGGTAGCGGGGGGTCAAGAGACCCAGTACTTC. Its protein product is CASSQGVAGGQETQYF.

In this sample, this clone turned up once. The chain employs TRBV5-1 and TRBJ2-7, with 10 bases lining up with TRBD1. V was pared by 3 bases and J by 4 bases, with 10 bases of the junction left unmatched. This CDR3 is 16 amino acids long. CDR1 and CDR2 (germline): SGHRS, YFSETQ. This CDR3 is CASSSTSTGGMYEQYF. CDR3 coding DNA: TGCGCCAGCAGCTCTACTTCGACAGGGGGCATGTACGAGCAGTACTTC.

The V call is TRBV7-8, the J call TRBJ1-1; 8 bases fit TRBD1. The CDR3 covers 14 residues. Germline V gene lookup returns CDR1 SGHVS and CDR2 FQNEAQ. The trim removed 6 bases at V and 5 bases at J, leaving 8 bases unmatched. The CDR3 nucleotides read TGTGCCAGCAGTCAAACAGGGGGAAGAACTGAAGCTTTCTTT. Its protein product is CASSQTGGRTEAFF.

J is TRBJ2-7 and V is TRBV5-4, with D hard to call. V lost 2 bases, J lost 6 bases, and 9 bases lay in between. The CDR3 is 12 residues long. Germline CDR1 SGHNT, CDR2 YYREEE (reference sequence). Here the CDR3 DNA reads TGTGCCAGCAGCTTTTATAAATCCGAGCAGTACTTC. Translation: CASSFYKSEQYF.

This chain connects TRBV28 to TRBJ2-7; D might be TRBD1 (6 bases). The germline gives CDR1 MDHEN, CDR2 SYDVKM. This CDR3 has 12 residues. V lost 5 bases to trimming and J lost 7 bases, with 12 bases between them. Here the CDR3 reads CASSPAGVEQYF. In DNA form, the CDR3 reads TGTGCCAGCAGTCCTGCAGGGGTTGAGCAGTACTTC.

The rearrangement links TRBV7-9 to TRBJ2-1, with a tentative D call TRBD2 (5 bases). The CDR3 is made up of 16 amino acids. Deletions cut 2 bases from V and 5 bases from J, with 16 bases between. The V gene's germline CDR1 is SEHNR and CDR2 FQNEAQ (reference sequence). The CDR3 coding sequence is TGTGCCAGCAGCTTAATCGGTCTAGCAGGTGACAATGAGCAGTTCTTC. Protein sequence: CASSLIGLAGDNEQFF.

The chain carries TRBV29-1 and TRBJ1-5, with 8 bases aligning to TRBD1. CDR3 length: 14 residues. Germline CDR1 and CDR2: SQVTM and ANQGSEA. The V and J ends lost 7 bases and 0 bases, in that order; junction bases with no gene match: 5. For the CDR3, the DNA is TGCAGCGCTGGGACAGGAAATAGCAATCAGCCCCAGCATTTT. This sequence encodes CSAGTGNSNQPQHF.

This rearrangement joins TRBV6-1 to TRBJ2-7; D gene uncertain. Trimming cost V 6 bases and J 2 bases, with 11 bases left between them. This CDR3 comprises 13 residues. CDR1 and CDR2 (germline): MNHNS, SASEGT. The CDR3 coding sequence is TGTGCCAGCAGAACTTCCATAGCCTACGAGCAGTACTTC. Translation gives CASRTSIAYEQYF.

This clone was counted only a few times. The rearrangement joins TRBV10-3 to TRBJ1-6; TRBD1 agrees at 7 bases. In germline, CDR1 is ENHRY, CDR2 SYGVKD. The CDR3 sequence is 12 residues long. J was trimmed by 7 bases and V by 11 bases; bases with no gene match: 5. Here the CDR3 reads CAATGANSPLHF. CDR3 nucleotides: TGTGCCGCTACAGGGGCGAATTCACCCCTCCACTTT.

The CDR3: CASSVRTGTGGIDTQYF. The CDR3 DNA sequence: TGTGCCAGCAGCGTTAGAACCGGGACAGGGGGTATAGATACGCAGTATTTT. This chain joins TRBV9 and TRBJ2-3; TRBD1 aligns across 11 bases. The V gene end was trimmed by 2 bases and the J gene end by 5 bases; junction bases not matched to a gene: 10. The CDR3 is 17 amino acids. The germline CDR1 and CDR2 sequences are SGDLS and YYNGEE.

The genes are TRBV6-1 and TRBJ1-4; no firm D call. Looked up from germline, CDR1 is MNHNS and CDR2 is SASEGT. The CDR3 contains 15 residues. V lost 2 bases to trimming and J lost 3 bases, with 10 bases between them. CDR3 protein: CASSEWWAANEKLFF. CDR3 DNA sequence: TGTGCCAGCAGTGAATGGTGGGCCGCTAATGAAAAACTGTTTTTT.

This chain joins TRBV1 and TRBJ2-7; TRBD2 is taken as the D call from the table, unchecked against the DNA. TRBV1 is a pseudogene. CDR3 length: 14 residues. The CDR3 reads CTSSEAGGYCEQYF. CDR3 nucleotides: TGCACCAGCAGCGAAGCGGGGGGTTATTGTGAGCAGTACTTC.

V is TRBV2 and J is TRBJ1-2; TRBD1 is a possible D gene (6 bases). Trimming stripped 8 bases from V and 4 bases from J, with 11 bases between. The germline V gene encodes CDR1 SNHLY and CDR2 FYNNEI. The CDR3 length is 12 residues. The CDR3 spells CASATGFYGYTF. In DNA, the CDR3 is TGTGCCAGCGCTACAGGGTTCTATGGCTACACCTTC. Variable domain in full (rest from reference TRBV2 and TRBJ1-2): EPEVTQTPSHQVTQMGQEVILRCVPISNHLYFYWYRQILGQKVEFLVSFYNNEISEKSEIFDDQFSVERPDGSNFTLKIRSTKLEDSAMYFCASATGFYGYTFGSGTRLTVV.

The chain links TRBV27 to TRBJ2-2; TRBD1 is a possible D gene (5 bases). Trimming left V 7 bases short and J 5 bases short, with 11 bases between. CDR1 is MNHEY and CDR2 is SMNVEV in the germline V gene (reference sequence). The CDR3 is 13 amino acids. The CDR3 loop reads CASTLGPTGELFF. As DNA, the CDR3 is TGTGCCAGCACCTTGGGGCCAACCGGGGAGCTGTTTTTT.

CDR3 loop: CASSFSEEAFF. CDR3 coding DNA: TGTGCCAGCAGCTTTTCCGAGGAAGCTTTCTTT. The rearrangement joins TRBV7-9 to TRBJ1-1, with D uncertain. Germline assignment: CDR1 SEHNR and CDR2 FQNEAQ (reference sequence). The length of the CDR3 is 11 residues. V was shortened by 3 bases and J by 8 bases, with 7 bases between the two germline ends.